The T cell receptor (beta chain) under discussion was sequenced for a study of cytomegalovirus exposure and HLA in healthy donors. Looked up from germline, CDR1 is GTSNPN and CDR2 is SVGIG (reference sequence). Trimming took 2 bases from V and 6 from J, leaving 7 bases between them. The CDR3 has 12 amino acids. Researchers ran the PCR with 60 Vbeta and 13 Jbeta primers. Generated by immunoSEQ multiplex PCR, the TCRdb table keeps only in-frame clones and is missing some. The sample is made up of roughly 73,000 clones, and the top ten hold roughly an eighth of it. Study-level points and caveats: 164 TCR beta chains were listed as cytomegalovirus-associated. The authors excluded some V segments, including TRBV6-2 and TRBV6-3, as indistinguishable. Later analysis showed most CMV-associated TCR beta chains appearing HLA-restricted.

Notes on this clone: The antigen is unknown.

Sequenced material: PBMCs. The TCR comes from a man between 50 and 59 years old in good health and CMV-seropositive. The genes are TRBV30 and TRBJ2-2; unclear D gene. The CDR3 here is CAWSYSSGELFF. CDR3 sequence (DNA): TGTGCCTGGAGTTATAGTTCCGGGGAGCTGTTTTTT.